This TCR beta chain was sequenced in a study of T cells in localized non-small cell lung cancer (dated by TCRdb to 2020 to 2021). For context, the study as a whole: T cell repertoires of 200 to 300 early-stage NSCLC patients were analyzed, with tumors being compared against uninvolved tumor-adjacent lungs. A mean age of around 66 years was recorded for the NSCLC patients, of whom 129 were male and more than 95 were female. The cohort was made up of approximately 250 treatment-naive NSCLC patients whose localized lung tumors had been resected.

This clone was seen only once. Its antigen specificity is not known. The sample holds no much larger clone one base away, and base qualities are not on file. TCR beta CDR3 regions were sequenced from DNA using the immunoSEQ Assay. In the authors' own workflow: To compute T cell density, TCR beta template counts were normalized to usable DNA, which was estimated by amplifying housekeeping genes. The preseqR package was used to estimate richness by extrapolating to 400,000 templates for PBMC samples and to 120,000 templates for tissue samples. Clonality was defined by subtracting Pielou's evenness from one. Differential abundance testing on productive amino-acid clonotypes, with a minimum total count of 5 and an alpha of 0.1, was used to identify tissue-enriched TCRs. The Jaccard Index and the Morisita Overlap Index were used to measure how much the repertoires overlapped between compartments. GLIPH clustered TCR beta CDR3s with public tetramer-defined viral CDR3s; viral motifs required at least three viral sequences plus V-gene enrichment. Held by TCRdb, this immuneACCESS table contains in-frame sequences only and omits some clones. Under half of the omission traces to an unresolved V gene where checked; the cause of the rest is unknown. The D gene and trimming were derived from the DNA, and the V and J assignments and clone size from that table. The sample has 50,000 or so clones on record, approximately 80% of them singletons. Just under 20% of the sample is taken by the ten largest.

At diagnosis, peripheral blood, uninvolved tumor-adjacent lung and tumor were collected and were preserved as a mix of fresh-frozen and FFPE material. For TCR repertoire profiling, the blood samples were analyzed as peripheral blood mononuclear cells. The CDR3 spans 13 residues, from the cysteine through the phenylalanine. The CDR3 DNA has 39 bases and is translated from base 1. V was cut back by 4 bases and J by 0 bases, leaving a gap of 4 bases between them. CDR1 and CDR2, per the germline V gene, are SGHVS and FNYEAQ. Beyond this particular receptor, the publication reports: Longer overall survival was associated with higher T cell density in blood, whereas shorter survival was associated with higher clonality in adjacent lung. Because the study design was exploratory, TCR variables were selected using unadjusted p-values without false-discovery rate correction. The highest T cell clonality was observed in uninvolved tumor-adjacent lung, where clonality exceeded that of tumor, suggesting that antigenic responses were more focused in uninvolved tumor-adjacent lung. Multi-region tumor sequencing was not performed, so intratumor heterogeneity could not be excluded. A median of roughly 50 of the top 100 tumor clones turned up in the paired uninvolved adjacent lung, and 25 to 35 of those clones also ranked among the top 100 of that same adjacent lung.

This chain is built from TRBV7-6 and TRBJ1-3, with the D gene call left open. This clonotype originated in an older female donor with stage II squamous cell lung carcinoma. Sample: peripheral blood, taken before any cancer treatment. The bases read TGTGCCAGCAGCTCGGTCTCTGGAAACACCATATATTTT. The translation is CASSSVSGNTIYF.